This paragraph covers one TCR beta chain sequence. This sample stems from a study of cytomegalovirus exposure and HLA in healthy donors. Data came from immunoSEQ multiplex PCR; TCRdb stores just in-frame clones and leaves some out. The repertoire holds more than 90,000 clones, 88% seen once, with around 1.9% in the top ten. CDR1 and CDR2 (germline): LGHNA, YSLEER. CDR3 length: 16 residues. Trimming stripped 3 bases from V and 5 bases from J, with 16 bases between. The sequencing sample was made of PBMCs. The rearrangement links TRBV4-3 to TRBJ1-4; D may be TRBD1 (6 bases). This sequence originates from a man aged 18 to 35 in good health and CMV-seronegative. This CDR3 is CASSQNPGVENEKLFF. The CDR3 nucleotides read TGCGCCAGCAGCCAGAATCCAGGGGTGGAGAATGAAAAACTGTTTTTT.